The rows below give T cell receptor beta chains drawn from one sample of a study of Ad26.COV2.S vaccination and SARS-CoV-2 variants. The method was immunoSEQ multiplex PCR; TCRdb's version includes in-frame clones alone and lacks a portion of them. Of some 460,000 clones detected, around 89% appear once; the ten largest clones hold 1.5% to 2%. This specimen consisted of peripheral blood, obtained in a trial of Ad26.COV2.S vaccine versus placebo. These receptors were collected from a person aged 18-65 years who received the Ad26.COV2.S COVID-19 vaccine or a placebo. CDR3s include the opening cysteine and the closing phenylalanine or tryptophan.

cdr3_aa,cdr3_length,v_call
CATSEAGGGNNEQFF,15,TRBV24-1
CASSVSSGVSYNEQFF,16,TRBV9
CASRTDRGNQPQHF,14,TRBV6-5
CATSSLAVLQETQYF,15,TRBV15
CASSLGGPGGHEQYF,15,TRBV28
CASSLRRHYGYTF,13,TRBV12-3/TRBV12-4
CASSLESRGLGTEAFF,16,TRBV11-2
CASSEEAGNQPQHF,14,TRBV2
CASSLTAGGQPQHF,14,TRBV5-8
CASSFVATGELFF,13,TRBV11-2
CASSIVYDSYSNQPQHF,17,TRBV19
CASSLGAAEEQFF,13,TRBV7-3
CASSWGTGGRSNQPQHF,17,TRBV7-2
CASSLVGTGDEKLFF,15,TRBV7-6
CASSLLGASNQPQHF,15,TRBV5-1
CASSLVLRTGADTQYF,16,TRBV7-2
CASSQEGVRGAEAFF,15,TRBV3-1/TRBV3-2
CASSQYSKGSEQPQHF,16,TRBV3-1/TRBV3-2
CASSLLDRGPEAFF,14,TRBV7-2
CSARGDYGYTF,11,TRBV29-1
CASTPIAGSSYEQYF,15,TRBV5-1
CASKGAVYTEAFF,13,TRBV6-5
CASSPELGQGSWTGELFF,18,TRBV3-1/TRBV3-2
CASSPTQGSLGTEAFF,16,TRBV18
CASSHHLGSQPGETQYF,17,TRBV14
CASNRRDNSPLHF,13,TRBV2
CASSPGQNYGYTF,13,TRBV7-3
CASSNRYEQYF,11,TRBV6-2/TRBV6-3
CASSVAGDQPQHF,13,TRBV9
CASRMAPGSNQPQHF,15,TRBV5-1
CASNSGQGYEQYF,13,TRBV7-2
CASSLGTGELFF,12,TRBV28
CASSQVADYGYTF,13,TRBV4-3
CASSQEGSGGPVGTDTQYF,19,TRBV3-1/TRBV3-2
CASSHPDRPNYGYTF,15,TRBV5-5
CASSPGGGVGYGYTF,15,TRBV6-5
CASSAQTGLANYGYTF,16,TRBV9
CASSQDLQIIYEQYF,15,TRBV4-1
CASSLLVDRGYTF,13,TRBV12-3/TRBV12-4
CASSLGQGSADTQYF,15,TRBV7-6
CASSLDPGLGETQYF,15,TRBV5-1
CASSLVAGNEQFF,13,TRBV5-1
CASSLRVKGFNTLSGNTIYF,20,TRBV7-8
CASSEGLAGGREEQFF,16,TRBV2
CASLAGASYNEQFF,14,TRBV2
CASSEFGTENSPLHF,15,TRBV2
CASSKDGASETQYF,14,TRBV21-1
CASSSGQGPYEQYF,14,TRBV27
CAGRVGDSPLHF,12,TRBV6-5
CATSTSGRDNEQFF,14,TRBV24-1